This TCR beta chain is drawn from a study of T cell responses to AZD1222 COVID-19 vaccine. The CDR3 spans 16 residues. Germline assignment: CDR1 SGHTA and CDR2 FQGNSA. The V and J ends lost 4 bases and 2 bases, in that order; junction bases with no gene match: 6. A word on this clone: The target antigen is unknown.

Study observations and caveats: Elevations in Spike-specific TCR breadth and depth followed administration of two AZD1222 doses. Repertoires were collected only later (after the peak T cell response had occurred). The donors showed a predominance of white British ancestry and of females, with possible underestimation of clonal diversity. Just five or six AZD1222 recipients were seropositive at baseline.

Libraries were prepared by immunoSEQ multiplex PCR; TCRdb keeps only in-frame clonotypes and omits some of them. This repertoire shows about 150,000 clones, 90% found once; its top ten account for less than 3%. The chain carries TRBV7-2 and TRBJ2-5, with 11 bases that match TRBD2. Sequencing was performed on peripheral blood, taken on day 0 of AZD1222 vaccination. This TCR derives from an adult in good health. CDR3 protein: CASSSRLAGRQETQYF. CDR3 nucleotide sequence: TGTGCCAGCAGCTCGAGACTAGCGGGAAGGCAAGAGACCCAGTACTTC.